These T cell receptor beta chains were read from a single sample in a study of cytomegalovirus exposure and HLA in healthy donors. Libraries were prepared by immunoSEQ multiplex PCR; TCRdb keeps only in-frame clonotypes and omits some of them. The sample has 85,000 to 100,000 clones, around 60% seen once. Material: PBMCs. The receptors were sampled from a man between 60 and 75 years old in good health and CMV-seronegative. CDR3s include the opening cysteine and the closing phenylalanine or tryptophan. D genes are given only for firm matches. Not every row has a clone size; where given, it reads once, few, many or a size class.

V: TRBV2
D: NA
J: TRBJ2-7
size: NA
DNA: TGTGCCAGCAGTGGTGGACTCCTCTCCTACGAGCAGTACTTC
CDR3: CASSGGLLSYEQYF

V: TRBV5-4
D: TRBD1
J: TRBJ2-1
size: NA
DNA: TGTGCCAGCAGCCGAGATCGGGACAGCTCCTACAATGAGCAGTTCTTC
CDR3: CASSRDRDSSYNEQFF

V: TRBV6-5
D: NA
J: TRBJ1-1
size: NA
DNA: TGTGCCAGCAGTTCCCCAGGGCTGAACACTGAAGCTTTCTTT
CDR3: CASSSPGLNTEAFF

V: TRBV10-3
D: TRBD1
J: TRBJ2-7
size: NA
DNA: TGTGCCATCACTTCGGACAGGGCTGACGAGCAGTACTTC
CDR3: CAITSDRADEQYF

V: TRBV7-7
D: NA
J: TRBJ2-5
size: NA
DNA: TGTGCCAGCAGCCATAGTTGGAGGGAAGCAGGGGAGACCCAGTACTTC
CDR3: CASSHSWREAGETQYF

V: TRBV5-4
D: NA
J: TRBJ1-2
size: NA
DNA: TGTGCCAGCAGCTTGCCAGGGGATGGCTACACCTTC
CDR3: CASSLPGDGYTF

V: TRBV2
D: TRBD2
J: TRBJ2-1
size: NA
DNA: TGTGCCAGCAAAGGACTAGCGGGCCTCTACAATGAGCAGTTCTTC
CDR3: CASKGLAGLYNEQFF

V: TRBV7-9
D: NA
J: TRBJ1-6
size: few
DNA: TGTGCCAGCAGCTTGGGAGGAAATAATTCACCCCTCCACTTT
CDR3: CASSLGGNNSPLHF

V: TRBV2
D: NA
J: TRBJ2-7
size: NA
DNA: TGTGCCAGCAGCGGAGGGCCCCCCAACGAGCAGTACTTC
CDR3: CASSGGPPNEQYF

V: TRBV12-1
D: NA
J: TRBJ2-1
size: NA
DNA: TGTGCCAGCAGCCCCCCGGGACAGGGACACTCCCGAGTTCGGGGTGAGCAGTTCTTC
CDR3: CASSPPGQGHSRVRGEQFF

V: TRBV18
D: TRBD1
J: TRBJ2-3
size: NA
DNA: TGTGCCAGCTCACCTTCGACAGGGGCGAGCACAGATACGCAGTATTTT
CDR3: CASSPSTGASTDTQYF

V: TRBV16
D: NA
J: TRBJ1-4
size: NA
DNA: TGTGCCAGCAGCCAATTCGGGAGAACACCCTTAGAAAAACTGTTTTTT
CDR3: CASSQFGRTPLEKLFF

V: TRBV2
D: TRBD2
J: TRBJ2-3
size: NA
DNA: TGTGCCAGCAGTCGGACTAGCGGGAGCGCAGATACGCAGTATTTT
CDR3: CASSRTSGSADTQYF

V: TRBV19
D: NA
J: TRBJ2-7
size: NA
DNA: TGTGCCAGTAGTATAGGCCAGGTATCGGCGCTCGAGCAGTACTTC
CDR3: CASSIGQVSALEQYF

V: TRBV6-6
D: NA
J: TRBJ1-1
size: few
DNA: TGTGCCAGTCTGACAGGGAACACTGAAGCTTTCTTT
CDR3: CASLTGNTEAFF